This TCR beta chain originates from a study of blood T cells in healthy people across ages. At the level of the study: About one barcoded beta molecule per two T cells was the capture yield of template switching. Broader study findings: The recorded TCR beta diversity per million T cells decreased in a roughly linear manner with age.

Turning to this clonotype: Its antigen is unknown.

Trimming took 2 bases from V and 4 from J, leaving 13 bases between them. Germline assignment: CDR1 SGHTA and CDR2 FQGTGA. The CDR3 contains 15 residues. The use of a sample-barcoded 5' primer and a J-beta primer mix characterized a second PCR of about 6 to 12 cycles. A template-switch adaptor containing 12 random nucleotides labeled each cDNA molecule. MiXCR, applied by TCRdb to the 5' RACE reads, yields one record per CDR3 protein. The sample holds approximately 940,000 distinct CDR3 sequences, around 48% seen once. Per-sample yields of isolated PBMCs were at least 6 million. This TCR came from a man younger than 40 in good health. The gene calls are TRBV7-3 and TRBJ2-3, with unresolved D. The specimen was blood. The CDR3 loop is CASSLLAARSDTQYF. CDR3 DNA: TGTGCCAGCAGCTTATTGGCGGCTAGATCAGATACGCAGTATTTT.